The source of this T cell receptor beta chain is a study of blood T cell repertoires in COVID-19. At the level of the study: Spain, Italy and the United States supplied samples that represented acute and convalescent COVID-19. Sources were T cells, B-cell-depleted T cells, or PBMCs; the material itself was cDNA or gDNA.

V was pared by 5 bases and J by 4 bases, with 11 bases between. The CDR3 consists of 13 residues. Germline lookup yields CDR1 LNHNV and CDR2 YYDKDF (reference sequence). Study processing details: Amplified reference gene primers provided the basis for estimating nucleated cell counts. Data came from immunoSEQ multiplex PCR; TCRdb stores just in-frame clones and leaves some out. The V and J calls and clone size come from that table; D and trimming were worked out from the DNA. The table records around 140,000 clones, around 88% of them present only once. The V gene is TRBV15, the J gene TRBJ1-2; perhaps TRBD1 as D (5 bases). Sequenced: peripheral blood. The TCR comes from a man in his fifties with acute or convalescent COVID-19. Here the CDR3 reads CATSGGNGYGYTF. The CDR3 nucleotides are TGTGCCACCAGCGGGGGGAATGGCTATGGCTACACCTTC. Full variable domain (missing parts from reference TRBV15 and TRBJ1-2): DAMVIQNPRYQVTQFGKPVTLSCSQTLNHNVMYWYQQKSSQAPKLLFHYYDKDFNNEADTPDNFQSRRPNTSFCFLDIRSPGLGDTAMYLCATSGGNGYGYTFGSGTRLTVV.